Following are 5 T cell receptor beta chains from one sample sequenced in a study of T cells in Graves' hyperthyroidism and ophthalmopathy. It was RNA transcripts that yielded the amplified TCR beta CDR3 regions. When the TCR CDR3 underwent first-round RT-PCR, the HTBI primer set was used. One entry per CDR3 protein, called by TCRdb with MiXCR from the multiplex PCR reads. The table shows approximately 600,000 distinct CDR3 sequences, with about a sixth occurring only once. Source material: blood. These TCRs come from a woman aged 30 to 39 with Graves' hyperthyroidism.

In this sample, this clonotype turned up many times. This chain joins TRBV28 and TRBJ2-7, with 9 nucleotides matching TRBD2. The CDR3 is 14 amino acids. The V segment lost 6 bases and the J segment 3 bases; nucleotides outside the gene matches: 6. Per germline, CDR1 MDHEN and CDR2 SYDVKM. CDR3 sequence: CASSLPAGGYEQYF. CDR3 nucleotide sequence: TGTGCCAGCAGCCTTCCAGCGGGAGGCTACGAGCAGTACTTC.

This clonotype was recorded many times. The rearrangement joins TRBV18 to TRBJ1-5; D is unclear. The CDR3 is 13 amino acids. The germline V gene has CDR1 KGHSH and CDR2 LQKENI. Trimming pared 2 bases from V and 5 bases from J, leaving 7 bases between. DNA for the CDR3: TGTGCCAGCTCACCATCTAGAGATCAGCCCCAGCATTTT. This encodes CASSPSRDQPQHF.

The sample holds many counts of this clonotype. This rearrangement joins TRBV3-1 to TRBJ2-1, with 8 nucleotides matching TRBD2. Germline CDR1 LGHDT, CDR2 YNNKEL (reference sequence). With 1 base clipped from V and 8 bases from J, the junction kept 10 bases outside the gene matches. The CDR3 extends over 16 amino acids. The CDR3 loop reads CASSQVGREEGDEQFF. DNA of the CDR3: TGTGCCAGCAGCCAAGTCGGGCGGGAGGAAGGGGATGAGCAGTTCTTC.

Here the CDR3 DNA reads TGTGCCAGCAGCGTAGGACGGGCTTCGGTTTCACCCCTCCACTTT. Its translation: CASSVGRASVSPLHF. This chain connects TRBV9 to TRBJ1-6, with D unclear. Per germline, CDR1 SGDLS and CDR2 YYNGEE. Trimming pared 0 bases from V and 9 bases from J, leaving 13 bases between. CDR3 length: 15 residues.

This clonotype was seen a few times. The chain employs TRBV30 and TRBJ2-1, with D unclear. Trimming shortened V by 3 bases and J by 2 bases, and 14 bases separated the two germline ends. CDR3 length: 15 amino acids. The V gene's germline CDR1 is GTSNPN and CDR2 SVGIG (reference sequence). CDR3 residues: CAWRRFPSPYNEQFF. The DNA of the CDR3 is TGTGCCTGGAGGCGGTTCCCGTCCCCCTACAATGAGCAGTTCTTC.